These 28 T cell receptor beta chains were all obtained from the same sample, sequenced in a study of lymphopenia after photon versus proton radiotherapy. Produced via immunoSEQ multiplex PCR; TCRdb's table is partial and in-frame only. In the table there are roughly 58,000 clones, roughly 87% of which are singletons. Source: peripheral blood, taken from a patient treated with proton-based radiotherapy. These receptors originate from a man older than 75 with esophageal cancer.

This chain joins TRBV19 and TRBJ1-3; 7 nucleotides match TRBD1. V lost 5 bases to trimming and J lost 0 bases; unmatched junction nucleotides: 10. This CDR3 has 17 amino acids. Germline V gives CDR1 LNHDA, CDR2 SQIVND (reference sequence). The CDR3 spells CASSLARDSHSGNTIYF. The CDR3 nucleotides read TGTGCCAGTAGTCTAGCAAGGGACAGCCACTCTGGAAACACCATATATTTT.

The rearrangement links TRBV27 to TRBJ2-4; perhaps TRBD1 as D (6 bases). The length of the CDR3 is 12 residues. Germline CDR1 is MNHEY and CDR2 is SMNVEV (reference sequence). Trimming cost V 6 bases and J 7 bases, with 10 bases left between them. CDR3 sequence (DNA): TGTGCCAGCAGGGCCCAGGGGAACATTCAGTACTTC. This codes for CASRAQGNIQYF.

The chain links TRBV19 to TRBJ2-3, with 11 bases aligning to TRBD2. The CDR3 is made up of 16 amino acids. Trimming cost V 1 base and J 4 bases; bases outside gene matches: 4. The germline CDR1 and CDR2 sequences are LNHDA and SQIVND (reference sequence). CDR3 DNA sequence: TGTGCCAGTAGTATAGTAGTAGCGGGAGGGCCAGATACGCAGTATTTT. Amino acids: CASSIVVAGGPDTQYF. Based on the CDR3 plus reference TRBV19 and TRBJ2-3, the full variable domain is DGGITQSPKYLFRKEGQNVTLSCEQNLNHDAMYWYRQDPGQGLRLIYYSQIVNDFQKGDIAEGYSVSREKKESFPLTVTSAQKNPTAFYLCASSIVVAGGPDTQYFGPGTRLTVL.

This chain uses TRBV19 with TRBJ1-6; 8 nucleotides agree with TRBD1. The junction had 7 bases not matched to a gene; V was cut back by 5 bases and J by 10 bases. CDR1 is LNHDA, CDR2 SQIVND, per germline (reference sequence). The CDR3 runs 14 residues. CDR3 DNA: TGTGCCAGTAGTGGAACAGGGGGTCGATCACCCCTCCACTTT. It encodes CASSGTGGRSPLHF.

In its sample, this clone ranks as medium-sized. The J gene is TRBJ1-1, the V gene TRBV14, with D hard to call. Per germline, CDR1 SGHDN and CDR2 FVKESK. CDR3 length equals 15 residues. The V end lost 1 base, the J end lost 1 base, and 10 bases lay between the germline ends. The CDR3 coding sequence is TGTGCCAGCAGCCAAGTTCAGGTGGGGAACACTGAAGCTTTCTTT. This translates into CASSQVQVGNTEAFF.

This clone came up once. The rearrangement links TRBV10-3 to TRBJ2-5; TRBD1 matches 7 bases. The end of the DNA aligns better with TRBJ2-7, so the J call may be wrong. The CDR3 runs 14 residues. Germline CDR1 is ENHRY and CDR2 is SYGVKD. In DNA form, the CDR3 reads TGTGCCATCAGTGCGTCAGGGGGTACCTACGAGCAGTACTTC. Its translation: CAISASGGTYEQYF.

The chain carries TRBV6-6 and TRBJ2-1; perhaps D is TRBD1 or TRBD2 (5 bases each). The CDR3 spans 13 residues. Looked up from germline, CDR1 is MNHNY and CDR2 is SVGAGI (reference sequence). The ends were cut back, 4 bases at V and 12 bases at J, with 16 bases in the middle. CDR3 sequence: CASSSGAGRRQFF. CDR3 bases: TGTGCCAGCAGTTCCGGGGCCGGTCGTCGGCAGTTCTTC.

The chain has TRBV5-8 and TRBJ1-6; no clear D. The CDR3 is 14 residues long. V was pared by 3 bases and J by 6 bases, with 10 bases between. Germline V gene data show CDR1 as SGHTS and CDR2 as YDEGEE. CDR3 sequence reads: CASSSVFRNSPLHF. DNA for the CDR3: TGTGCCAGCAGCTCGGTATTTCGTAATTCACCCCTCCACTTT.

This chain links TRBV7-9 with TRBJ1-2, with 7 bases fitting TRBD1. The CDR3 has 13 residues. V shed 7 bases and J 6 bases; nucleotides not matched to a gene: 8. Germline CDR1 and CDR2: SEHNR and FQNEAQ (reference sequence). CDR3 bases: TGTGCCAGCATCCAAGGGGACAGCAATGGCTACACCTTC. Translated: CASIQGDSNGYTF.

V usage is TRBV5-1 and J usage is TRBJ2-5; possible D gene TRBD1, 5 bases. V lost 5 bases, J lost 2 bases, and 13 bases lay in between. CDR3 length: 14 residues. Germline V gene data show CDR1 as SGHRS and CDR2 as YFSETQ. The CDR3 nucleotides are TGCGCCAGCAGATCACAGGAAGCGCAAGAGACCCAGTACTTC. Its translation is CASRSQEAQETQYF. Looking up the rest from reference TRBV5-1 and TRBJ2-5 gives the full variable domain: KAGVTQTPRYLIKTRGQQVTLSCSPISGHRSVSWYQQTPGQGLQFLFEYFSETQRNKGNFPGRFSGRQFSNSRSEMNVSTLELGDSALYLCASRSQEAQETQYFGPGTRLLVL.

In its sample, this clone was seen a few times. The V and J genes are TRBV19 and TRBJ1-4; weak D call: TRBD1 (5 bases). Germline CDR1 and CDR2: LNHDA and SQIVND (reference sequence). The ends were cut back, 3 bases at V and 7 bases at J, with 12 bases in the middle. CDR3 length equals 14 residues. The chain's CDR3 is CASSISGRGEKLFF. In DNA, the CDR3 is TGTGCCAGTAGTATCAGTGGGAGGGGTGAAAAACTGTTTTTT. Using reference TRBV19 and TRBJ1-4 for the parts outside the CDR3, the full variable domain is DGGITQSPKYLFRKEGQNVTLSCEQNLNHDAMYWYRQDPGQGLRLIYYSQIVNDFQKGDIAEGYSVSREKKESFPLTVTSAQKNPTAFYLCASSISGRGEKLFFGSGTQLSVL.

The chain uses TRBV7-3 and TRBJ2-6; D not certain. The length of the CDR3 is 14 residues. Trimming took 4 bases from V and 1 from J, leaving 5 bases between them. Germline assignment: CDR1 SGHTA and CDR2 FQGTGA. CDR3 loop: CASSSMSGANVLTF. In nucleotides, the CDR3 is TGTGCCAGCAGCTCAATGTCTGGGGCCAACGTCCTGACTTTC.

The rearrangement joins TRBV5-4 to TRBJ2-5; 8 bases match TRBD2. Germline trimming cut 4 bases from V and 6 bases from J; bases unmatched to any gene: 14. The germline CDR1 and CDR2 sequences are SGHNT and YYREEE (reference sequence). CDR3 size: 16 residues. The CDR3 loop is CASSNPGGEGLKTQYF. CDR3 nucleotide sequence: TGTGCCAGCAGCAATCCCGGGGGGGAGGGCCTGAAGACCCAGTACTTC.

The chain uses TRBV29-1 and TRBJ1-2; a possible D gene is TRBD1 (6 bases). Looked up from germline, CDR1 is SQVTM and CDR2 is ANQGSEA. This CDR3 is built from 14 residues. Trimming took 0 bases from V and 6 from J, leaving 14 bases between them. CDR3 sequence reads: CSVEEPPGVNGYTF. The CDR3 region has the DNA TGCAGCGTTGAAGAACCCCCAGGGGTGAATGGCTACACCTTC.

The chain employs TRBV9 and TRBJ1-1; D not resolved. The V end lost 0 bases, the J end lost 7 bases, and 16 bases lay between the germline ends. The CDR3 is 15 amino acids. The germline V gene has CDR1 SGDLS and CDR2 YYNGEE. The CDR3 protein is CASSVADSQLGEAFF. The CDR3 DNA sequence: TGTGCCAGCAGCGTAGCGGACTCTCAATTGGGTGAAGCTTTCTTT.

The chain recombines TRBV5-1 with TRBJ1-3, with D possibly being TRBD1 (5 bases). From germline, CDR1 is SGHRS and CDR2 YFSETQ. The germline V and J ends were trimmed by 2 bases and 6 bases, with 12 bases remaining between them. There are 14 residues in the CDR3. This chain's CDR3 is CASSLGEAVNTIYF. The CDR3 nucleotides are TGCGCCAGCAGCTTAGGGGAAGCGGTAAACACCATATATTTT.

This clone showed up just a few times. The rearrangement links TRBV27 to TRBJ1-1; 8 nucleotides line up with TRBD1. Unmatched junction bases numbered 5, after V lost 5 bases and J lost 0 bases. CDR1 and CDR2 from the germline V gene are MNHEY and SMNVEV (reference sequence). This CDR3 is 15 amino acids long. The CDR3 protein is CASSPLDRVNTEAFF. Here the CDR3 DNA reads TGTGCCAGCAGTCCCTTGGACAGGGTGAACACTGAAGCTTTCTTT.

The chain links TRBV6-5 to TRBJ1-5, with D hard to call. This CDR3 is built from 14 residues. The V and J ends lost 10 bases and 0 bases respectively, with 13 bases between them. The germline V gene encodes CDR1 MNHEY and CDR2 SVGAGI. The CDR3, as DNA: TGTGCCACCATGAGAGACCATAGCAATCAGCCCCAGCATTTT. Translating it yields CATMRDHSNQPQHF.

This rearrangement joins TRBV11-3 to TRBJ2-1; D may match TRBD1 or TRBD2 (6 bases each). CDR1 and CDR2 (germline): SGHNT, YENEEA. CDR3 size: 16 residues. Trimming took off 4 bases at V and 0 bases at J, with 13 bases between the two ends. The CDR3 spells CASSSRGPPSYNEQFF. The CDR3 DNA reads TGTGCCAGCAGCTCTCGGGGGCCACCCTCCTACAATGAGCAGTTCTTC. Supplemented by reference TRBV11-3 and TRBJ2-1, the full variable domain reads EAGVVQSPRYKIIEKKQPVAFWCNPISGHNTLYWYLQNLGQGPELLIRYENEEAVDDSQLPKDRFSAERLKGVDSTLKIQPAELGDSAVYLCASSSRGPPSYNEQFFGPGTRLTVL.

The chain links TRBV21-1 to TRBJ1-2; TRBD1, the table's D call, was not compared with the DNA. TRBV21-1 is a pseudogene locus. The length of the CDR3 is 14 residues. CDR3 sequence (DNA): TGTGCCAGCAGTTCCAACAGGGCCACCTATGGCTACACCTTC. Protein: CASSSNRATYGYTF.

The chain recombines TRBV7-2 with TRBJ2-1; weak D call: TRBD1 (6 bases). This CDR3 has 15 residues. The germline V gene has CDR1 SGHTA and CDR2 FQGNSA. V lost 1 base and J 6 bases, leaving 13 bases between the germline ends. The chain's CDR3 is CASSLDPTGGNEQFF. The DNA for the CDR3 is TGTGCCAGCAGCTTAGATCCGACAGGAGGCAATGAGCAGTTCTTC.

The chain carries TRBV6-6 and TRBJ2-7, with D possibly being TRBD2 (6 bases). This CDR3 contains 16 residues. Trimming stripped 6 bases from V and 6 bases from J, with 24 bases between. Germline V gene data show CDR1 as MNHNY and CDR2 as SVGAGI (reference sequence). The CDR3 nucleotides are TGTGCCAGCAGCCCCTCGGGGGACGGCGGAGGTAGCGAGCAGTACTTC. It encodes CASSPSGDGGGSEQYF.

The CDR3 bases are TGTGCCAGCAGCACCCGGATGGACAGCCCCTATGGCTACACCTTC. Its translation: CASSTRMDSPYGYTF. The chain recombines TRBV6-1 with TRBJ1-2, with D maybe TRBD1 (6 bases). This CDR3 has 15 amino acids. Germline assignment: CDR1 MNHNS and CDR2 SASEGT. V was cut by 6 bases and J by 4 bases, with 18 bases left in between.

V usage is TRBV18 and J usage is TRBJ2-2, with 8 bases identical to TRBD1. The V and J ends lost 2 bases and 3 bases, in that order; junction bases with no gene match: 2. The V gene's germline CDR1 is KGHSH and CDR2 LQKENI. The CDR3 spans 15 residues. The CDR3 sequence is CASSPTGGYTGELFF. CDR3 in DNA: TGTGCCAGCTCACCAACAGGGGGTTACACCGGGGAGCTGTTTTTT.

The chain links TRBV4-3 to TRBJ1-1; 8 bases align to TRBD1. This CDR3 has 15 amino acids. CDR1 LGHNA and CDR2 YSLEER come from the germline V gene. The junction had 4 bases not matched to a gene; V was cut back by 3 bases and J by 1 base. CDR3 DNA sequence: TGCGCCAGCAGCCACCAGGGGGCGCCGAACACTGAAGCTTTCTTT. Amino acid sequence: CASSHQGAPNTEAFF.

The chain carries TRBV6-1 and TRBJ1-1; D uncertain. This CDR3 is 19 amino acids long. CDR1 and CDR2 (germline): MNHNS, SASEGT. The V end was cut by 4 bases, the J end by 5 bases, with 29 bases between. DNA for the CDR3: TGTGCCAGCAGTGGGGGAAGGTTGTTGTTGACCCCCGGAGGAACTGAAGCTTTCTTT. Residues: CASSGGRLLLTPGGTEAFF.

This clone was recorded only once. The genes are TRBV9 and TRBJ2-5; 12 bases agree with TRBD2. CDR1 SGDLS and CDR2 YYNGEE come from the germline V gene. The trim removed 0 bases at V and 3 bases at J, leaving 3 bases unmatched. The CDR3 covers 16 residues. The chain's CDR3 is CASSVGLAGGEETQYF. The CDR3 nucleotides are TGTGCCAGCAGCGTAGGTCTAGCGGGAGGGGAAGAGACCCAGTACTTC.

This chain joins TRBV5-4 and TRBJ1-2; D possibly corresponds to TRBD1 (5 bases). With 7 bases removed from V and 9 bases from J, the gap between germline ends came to 31 bases. This CDR3 has 17 residues. Germline V gives CDR1 SGHNT, CDR2 YYREEE (reference sequence). The CDR3 sequence: CASHGGGVGLFPTSYTF. CDR3 nucleotide sequence: TGTGCCAGCCACGGGGGAGGGGTAGGACTCTTTCCCACTAGCTACACCTTC.